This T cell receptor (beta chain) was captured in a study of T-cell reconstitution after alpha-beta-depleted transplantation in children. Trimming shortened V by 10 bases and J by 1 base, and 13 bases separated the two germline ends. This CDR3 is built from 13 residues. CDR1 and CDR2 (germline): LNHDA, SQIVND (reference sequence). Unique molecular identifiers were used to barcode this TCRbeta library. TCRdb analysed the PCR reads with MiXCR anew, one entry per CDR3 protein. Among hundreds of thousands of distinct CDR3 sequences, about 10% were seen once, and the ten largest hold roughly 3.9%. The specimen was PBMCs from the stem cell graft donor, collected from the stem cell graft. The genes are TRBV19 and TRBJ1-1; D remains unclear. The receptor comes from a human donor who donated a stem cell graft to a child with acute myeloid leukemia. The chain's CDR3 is CATGQVANTEAFF. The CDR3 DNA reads TGTGCCACGGGCCAGGTCGCGAACACTGAAGCTTTCTTT.